The 8 T cell receptor beta chains below come from one sample, sequenced in a study of T cell changes during pregnancy in multiple sclerosis. Sequencing was performed with immunoSEQ multiplex PCR; in TCRdb, only in-frame clones are kept and a portion is missing. This table has 50,000 or so clones, 75% to 95% appearing once. Sample: peripheral blood, taken after pregnancy. The receptors were sampled from a female donor in good health, enrolled as a control in a pregnancy study.

This chain uses TRBV11-3 with TRBJ2-3; a weak D match, TRBD1 (5 bases). CDR1 and CDR2 (germline): SGHNT, YENEEA. Trimming took off 5 bases at V and 2 bases at J, with 11 bases between the two ends. The CDR3 consists of 14 residues. The DNA for the CDR3 is TGTGCCAGCAGCCACGACAGTTACACAGATACGCAGTATTTT. Protein product: CASSHDSYTDTQYF.

This clone was observed a single time. The rearrangement uses TRBV6-6 and TRBJ1-6; D gene ambiguous. Germline values: CDR1 MNHNY, CDR2 SVGAGI (reference sequence). The CDR3 length is 14 residues. Trimming pared 7 bases from V and 5 bases from J, leaving 12 bases between. The CDR3 coding sequence is TGTGCCAGCATTATGTGGGGAGATAATTCACCCCTCCACTTT. Amino acids: CASIMWGDNSPLHF.

This chain joins TRBV10-3 and TRBJ1-2; D unresolved. V was clipped by 8 bases and J by 6 bases, with 13 bases between them. The germline gives CDR1 ENHRY, CDR2 SYGVKD. The CDR3 spans 12 residues. CDR3 sequence reads: CAIGRPKNGYTF. CDR3 coding DNA: TGTGCCATCGGCAGGCCCAAGAATGGCTACACCTTC.

The rearrangement uses TRBV11-2 and TRBJ2-5, with TRBD1 matching 7 bases. The germline CDR1 and CDR2 sequences are SGHAT and FQNNGV. This CDR3 contains 14 residues. The trim removed 2 bases at V and 1 base at J, leaving 1 base unmatched. In DNA, the CDR3 is TGTGCCAGCAGCTTAAGGGACAGCCAAGAGACCCAGTACTTC. Its protein is CASSLRDSQETQYF.

This clone was picked up one time. The V gene is TRBV9, the J gene TRBJ2-1, with TRBD2 matching 9 bases. The CDR3 spans 16 residues. Germline V gives CDR1 SGDLS, CDR2 YYNGEE. V trimming: 0 bases; J trimming: 4 bases; junction bases outside the gene matches: 5. The CDR3 DNA reads as TGTGCCAGCAGCGTAGCGGGGCTAGCGGGGTACAATGAGCAGTTCTTC. Protein: CASSVAGLAGYNEQFF.

The rearrangement joins TRBV5-4 to TRBJ2-5, with 8 bases lining up with TRBD2. CDR3 size: 14 residues. CDR1 is SGHNT and CDR2 is YYREEE in the germline V gene (reference sequence). Trimming at V came to 3 bases and at J to 4 bases, leaving 5 bases not matched to a gene. Written as DNA, the CDR3 is TGTGCCAGCAGCTCCCGGACTAGCATAGAGACCCAGTACTTC. Encoded protein: CASSSRTSIETQYF.

The CDR3 region is CASSPQQRQSDGYTF. The CDR3 nucleotides read TGCGCCAGCAGCCCTCAGCAAAGACAGTCGGATGGCTACACCTTC. The rearrangement uses TRBV4-1 and TRBJ1-2; D is possibly TRBD1 (5 bases). The CDR3 runs to 15 residues. Germline V CDR1 and CDR2: MGHRA, YSYEKL. Between the trimmed V and J ends, which lost 4 bases and 6 bases, there was a span of 18 bases.

The V and J genes are TRBV6-4 and TRBJ1-6, with D hard to call. Germline-derived CDR1 and CDR2 are MRHNA and SNTAGT. The ends were cut back, 2 bases at V and 8 bases at J, with 13 bases in the middle. This CDR3 contains 15 residues. The CDR3 bases are TGTGCCAGCAGTGACGAGGTCGATGACGATTCACCCCTCCACTTT. As protein: CASSDEVDDDSPLHF.